This entry lists 16 T cell receptor beta chains sequenced from one sample in a study of blood T cell repertoires in COVID-19. Sequencing used immunoSEQ multiplex PCR; TCRdb keeps in-frame clones, though not all of them. The sample holds 100,000 to 150,000 clones, 70% to 85% seen once. Sequenced: peripheral blood. These receptors came from a human donor with acute or convalescent COVID-19. The donor label of this sample is uncertain.

The V call is TRBV6-5, the J call TRBJ1-6, with TRBD1 matching over 7 bases. The V gene end was trimmed by 2 bases and the J gene end by 7 bases; junction bases not matched to a gene: 5. The CDR3 has 15 residues. CDR1 is MNHEY and CDR2 is SVGAGI in the germline V gene. The CDR3 region has the DNA TGTGCCAGCAGTTACCAGACAGGGACCAATTCACCCCTCCACTTT. Translated: CASSYQTGTNSPLHF.

CDR3 DNA: TGTGCCAGCAGCTTGGAGCTAGCGGGGGATGTCACAGATACGCAGTATTTT. It specifies CASSLELAGDVTDTQYF. V is TRBV5-6 and J is TRBJ2-3; 10 positions match TRBD2. The CDR3 covers 17 residues. CDR1 is SGHDT and CDR2 is YYEEEE in the germline V gene. Trimming cost V 0 bases and J 2 bases; bases outside gene matches: 6. The whole variable domain, remainder taken from reference TRBV5-6 and TRBJ2-3, is DAGVTQSPTHLIKTRGQQVTLRCSPKSGHDTVSWYQQALGQGPQFIFQYYEEEERQRGNFPDRFSGHQFPNYSSELNVNALLLGDSALYLCASSLELAGDVTDTQYFGPGTRLTVL.

This clone was detected only once. The J gene is TRBJ2-2, the V gene TRBV30; D not resolved. Germline loops: CDR1 GTSNPN, CDR2 SVGIG (reference sequence). This CDR3 spans 15 amino acids. Trimming removed 0 bases at V and 4 bases at J, with 12 bases between. The CDR3 region is CAWSVRSTLTGELFF. CDR3 coding DNA: TGTGCCTGGAGTGTCCGTTCGACACTCACCGGGGAGCTGTTTTTT.

This clone has a count of ten or more. The CDR3 sequence is CSVEDSRPMNTEAFF. DNA for the CDR3: TGCAGCGTTGAAGATTCGCGGCCCATGAACACTGAAGCTTTCTTT. This chain joins TRBV29-1 and TRBJ1-1; D is unclear. Germline V CDR1 and CDR2: SQVTM, ANQGSEA. The V end was cut by 0 bases, the J end by 0 bases, with 11 bases between. The CDR3 loop spans 15 amino acids. Full variable domain (rest looked up from reference TRBV29-1 and TRBJ1-1): SAVISQKPSRDICQRGTSLTIQCQVDSQVTMMFWYRQQPGQSLTLIATANQGSEATYESGFVIDKFPISRPNLTFSTLTVSNMSPEDSSIYLCSVEDSRPMNTEAFFGQGTRLTVV.

The V gene is TRBV5-1, the J gene TRBJ1-3, with TRBD1 matching over 11 bases. Trimming removed 4 bases from V and 4 bases from J; junction bases left unmatched: 7. There are 16 residues in the CDR3. CDR1 and CDR2 (germline): SGHRS, YFSETQ. CDR3 sequence reads: CASSLLDRGPGNTIYF. CDR3 DNA: TGCGCCAGCAGCCTACTGGACAGGGGGCCCGGAAACACCATATATTTT.

V usage is TRBV7-9 and J usage is TRBJ1-2; 8 nucleotides match TRBD1. The germline V gene has CDR1 SEHNR and CDR2 FQNEAQ (reference sequence). This CDR3 comprises 13 residues. V trimming: 3 bases; J trimming: 6 bases; junction bases outside the gene matches: 3. The CDR3 reads CASSFPGGNGYTF. In DNA form, the CDR3 reads TGTGCCAGCAGCTTCCCAGGGGGCAATGGCTACACCTTC.

V gene TRBV2 combines with J gene TRBJ1-5; tentative D call: TRBD1 (6 bases). Looked up from germline, CDR1 is SNHLY and CDR2 is FYNNEI. The V end was cut by 6 bases, the J end by 4 bases, with 10 bases between. This CDR3 contains 13 residues. CDR3 in DNA: TGTGCCAGCAGCAGGGGAGAAAATCAGCCCCAGCATTTT. Protein product: CASSRGENQPQHF. The full variable domain, completed using reference TRBV2 and TRBJ1-5, is EPEVTQTPSHQVTQMGQEVILRCVPISNHLYFYWYRQILGQKVEFLVSFYNNEISEKSEIFDDQFSVERPDGSNFTLKIRSTKLEDSAMYFCASSRGENQPQHFGDGTRLSIL.

This clone appeared once. This rearrangement joins TRBV7-9 to TRBJ2-3; D is possibly TRBD2 (5 bases). The CDR3 totals 14 residues. The germline V gene encodes CDR1 SEHNR and CDR2 FQNEAQ (reference sequence). The V end lost 2 bases, the J end lost 2 bases, and 8 bases lay between the germline ends. Here the CDR3 reads CASSLNDYTDTQYF. The CDR3 DNA is TGTGCCAGCAGCTTAAACGACTACACAGATACGCAGTATTTT.

This chain connects TRBV6-5 to TRBJ2-2; D not resolved. The V end lost 2 bases, the J end lost 2 bases, and 9 bases lay between the germline ends. The CDR3 totals 15 residues. Per germline, CDR1 MNHEY and CDR2 SVGAGI. The CDR3 loop reads CASSYLGSNTGELFF. The CDR3 nucleotides are TGTGCCAGCAGTTACCTGGGCAGCAACACCGGGGAGCTGTTTTTT.

This clone turned up a few times. The V gene is TRBV10-2, the J gene TRBJ2-7; 11 nucleotides match TRBD1. CDR3 length equals 15 residues. The V and J ends lost 5 bases and 2 bases, in that order; junction bases with no gene match: 5. Germline CDR1 reads WSHSY; CDR2 reads SAAADI. CDR3 sequence: CASSPRTGGAYEQYV. CDR3 DNA sequence: TGCGCCAGCAGTCCAAGGACAGGGGGCGCCTACGAGCAGTACGTC.

Ten or more counts support this clone. The V call is TRBV11-2, the J call TRBJ2-5; TRBD2 agrees at 7 bases. CDR3 size: 17 residues. Losses at the gene ends were 3 bases for V and 4 bases for J; bases not matched to a gene: 14. Germline assignment: CDR1 SGHAT and CDR2 FQNNGV. The DNA of the CDR3 is TGTGCCAGCAGCTTCGGGCGGTGGGGGGGAGGCAGAGAGACCCAGTACTTC. Residues: CASSFGRWGGGRETQYF.

The rearrangement uses TRBV2 and TRBJ1-3, with D possibly matching TRBD1 (5 bases). V was cut by 7 bases and J by 0 bases, with 10 bases left in between. In germline, CDR1 is SNHLY, CDR2 FYNNEI. The CDR3 totals 14 residues. The CDR3 loop reads CASKRDYSGNTIYF. The CDR3 DNA reads as TGTGCCAGCAAACGGGACTACTCTGGAAACACCATATATTTT.

The V call is TRBV2, the J call TRBJ1-1; the D gene is possibly TRBD1 (5 bases). This CDR3 is built from 14 residues. V lost 6 bases and J lost 3, with 14 bases in between. Germline V gene data show CDR1 as SNHLY and CDR2 as FYNNEI. Here the CDR3 reads CASRPGIADTEAFF. The CDR3 region has the DNA TGTGCCAGCAGGCCAGGGATCGCGGACACTGAAGCTTTCTTT.

V usage is TRBV2 and J usage is TRBJ1-1, with a possible D match to TRBD1 (6 bases). The CDR3 has 16 amino acids. The germline CDR1 and CDR2 sequences are SNHLY and FYNNEI. Trimming left V 7 bases short and J 1 base short, with 19 bases between. The CDR3 sequence: CASKSTGGLRNTEAFF. CDR3 nucleotides: TGTGCCAGCAAAAGCACGGGGGGCCTTAGGAACACTGAAGCTTTCTTT.

The gene calls are TRBV23-1 and TRBJ2-2; D remains ambiguous. TRBV23-1 is marked as an open reading frame, function uncertain. The CDR3 loop spans 13 amino acids. V was shortened by 4 bases and J by 6 bases, with 9 bases between the two germline ends. CDR3 DNA: TGCGCCAGCAGTCCTCCGAGGCCCGGGGAGCTGTTTTTT. Protein product: CASSPPRPGELFF.

This sequence joins TRBV7-8 and TRBJ2-3; TRBD1 agrees at 11 bases. Germline values: CDR1 SGHVS, CDR2 FQNEAQ. The CDR3 has 13 amino acids. The J segment lost 3 bases and the V segment lost 8 bases, leaving 1 base of the junction unmatched. CDR3 coding DNA: TGTGCCAGCCGGGACAGGGGGACAGATACGCAGTATTTT. Residues: CASRDRGTDTQYF.